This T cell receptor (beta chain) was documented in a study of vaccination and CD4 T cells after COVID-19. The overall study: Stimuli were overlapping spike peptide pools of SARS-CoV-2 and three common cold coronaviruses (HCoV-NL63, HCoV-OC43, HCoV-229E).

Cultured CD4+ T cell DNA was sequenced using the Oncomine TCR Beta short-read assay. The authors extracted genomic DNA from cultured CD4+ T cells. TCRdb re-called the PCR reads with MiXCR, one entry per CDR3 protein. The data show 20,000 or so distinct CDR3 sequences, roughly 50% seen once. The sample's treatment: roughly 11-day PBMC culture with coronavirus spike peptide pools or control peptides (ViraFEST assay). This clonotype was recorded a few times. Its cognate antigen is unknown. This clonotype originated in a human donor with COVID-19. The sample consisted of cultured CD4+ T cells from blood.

CDR3 residues: CASSDLSVRGNTEAFF. The CDR3 nucleotides read TGTGCCAGCAGTGACCTCTCTGTGCGGGGGAACACTGAAGCTTTCTTT. J is TRBJ1-1 and V is TRBV6-1, with unresolved D. Germline V lookup: CDR1 MNHNS, CDR2 SASEGT. V lost 3 bases to trimming and J lost 1 base, with 15 bases between them. CDR3 length equals 16 residues.